The T cell receptor (beta chain) described here comes from a study of blood T cell repertoires in COVID-19. The germline gives CDR1 SGHTA, CDR2 FQGNSA. The CDR3 has 16 amino acids. Trimming at V came to 7 bases and at J to 4 bases, leaving 13 bases not matched to a gene. The method was immunoSEQ multiplex PCR; TCRdb's version includes in-frame clones alone and lacks a portion of them. Here the sample spans a few hundred thousand clones, around 87% being singletons. The chain links TRBV7-2 to TRBJ1-3; 7 bases are shared with TRBD1. The source is a man aged 30 to 39 who had been exposed to COVID-19. Sequenced sample: PBMCs or T cells enriched from blood (not recorded which). CDR3 amino acids: CASIDTGRGPGNTIYF. The CDR3 region has the DNA TGTGCCAGCATCGATACCGGGAGGGGGCCAGGAAACACCATATATTTT.